This T cell receptor beta chain appears in the sequencing data of a study of blood T cell repertoires in COVID-19. Study overall: Samples came from the United States, Italy and Spain, spanning acute and convalescent COVID-19. T cells, B-cell-depleted T cells, or PBMCs provided the cDNA or gDNA that served as material.

Trimming stripped 3 bases from V and 1 base from J, with 6 bases between. Germline lookup yields CDR1 SGHDN and CDR2 FVKESK. This CDR3 contains 14 residues. Authors' methods: Reference gene primer amplification yielded estimated nucleated cell counts. Only in-frame clones appear in the TCRdb table, and some are missing; sequencing was by immunoSEQ multiplex PCR. V and J calls and clone size are given by that table; D and trimming were obtained from the DNA. The sample gives around 100,000 clones, roughly 88% of which show up once; under 5.5% is in the top ten. V is TRBV14 and J is TRBJ1-4; D remains unclear. The sequenced sample was peripheral blood. The sequence derives from a human donor in a cohort sampled during active COVID-19. The CDR3 DNA reads as TGTGCCAGCAGCCAGGGGAGAACTAATGAAAAACTGTTTTTT. This gives the protein CASSQGRTNEKLFF.